Shown below are 26 T cell receptor beta chains from a single sample sequenced in a study of blood T cell repertoires in COVID-19. This table comes from immunoSEQ multiplex PCR, and its TCRdb copy is limited to in-frame clones, with some not included. The table shows 25,000 to 35,000 clones, with 75% to 90% occurring only once. Sequencing was performed on peripheral blood. The receptors derive from a man aged 80 or over with acute or convalescent COVID-19.

This clone was picked up one time. The V and J genes are TRBV27 and TRBJ1-6; possibly TRBD1 for D (5 bases). Germline values: CDR1 MNHEY, CDR2 SMNVEV (reference sequence). The CDR3 runs to 15 residues. Trimming shortened V by 0 bases and J by 7 bases, and 10 bases separated the two germline ends. CDR3 sequence reads: CASSLSRAGNSPLHF. The CDR3 DNA is TGTGCCAGCAGTTTATCCCGGGCAGGGAATTCACCCCTCCACTTT.

V and J are TRBV18 and TRBJ2-1, with a tentative D call TRBD1 (5 bases). With 3 bases removed from V and 10 bases from J, the gap between germline ends came to 13 bases. Germline assignment: CDR1 KGHSH and CDR2 LQKENI. CDR3 length: 13 amino acids. The CDR3 loop reads CASSPGAKREQFF. CDR3 DNA sequence: TGTGCCAGCTCACCTGGGGCCAAAAGGGAGCAGTTCTTC. Using reference TRBV18 and TRBJ2-1 for the parts outside the CDR3, the full variable domain is NAGVMQNPRHLVRRRGQEARLRCSPMKGHSHVYWYRQLPEEGLKFMVYLQKENIIDESGMPKERFSAEFPKEGPSILRIQQVVRGDSAAYFCASSPGAKREQFFGPGTRLTVL.

This chain joins TRBV29-1 and TRBJ2-1; D might be TRBD2 (6 bases). This CDR3 has 17 amino acids. Germline V gene lookup returns CDR1 SQVTM and CDR2 ANQGSEA. The V and J ends lost 2 bases and 0 bases respectively, with 17 bases between them. CDR3 amino acids: CSVEPRDGTGSYNEQFF. CDR3 sequence (DNA): TGCAGCGTTGAACCCAGGGACGGGACTGGCTCCTACAATGAGCAGTTCTTC.

This chain uses TRBV6-1 with TRBJ2-7; perhaps TRBD1 as D (6 bases). V was clipped by 3 bases and J by 7 bases, with 16 bases between them. In germline, CDR1 is MNHNS, CDR2 SASEGT. The CDR3 is 14 residues long. CDR3 nucleotide sequence: TGTGCCAGCAGTGAGGTTTTACAGGGACGGGAGCAGTACTTC. Translating it yields CASSEVLQGREQYF.

The rearrangement links TRBV15 to TRBJ1-3, with D unresolved. CDR3 length equals 16 residues. Trimming cost V 0 bases and J 2 bases, with 11 bases left between them. CDR1 is LNHNV, CDR2 YYDKDF, per germline (reference sequence). CDR3 nucleotide sequence: TGTGCCACCAGCAGAGATCGGTGGTCCACTGGAAACACCATATATTTT. This encodes CATSRDRWSTGNTIYF.

This clone has just a few counts. The genes are TRBV10-3 and TRBJ1-1; the D gene is possibly TRBD1 (5 bases). CDR3 length equals 14 residues. The V and J ends lost 0 bases and 6 bases respectively, with 11 bases between them. The germline V gene encodes CDR1 ENHRY and CDR2 SYGVKD. The CDR3, as DNA: TGTGCCATCAGTGAGTCAGGTCCAGGGTCTGAAGCTTTCTTT. The encoded protein is CAISESGPGSEAFF.

The chain is built from TRBV10-3 and TRBJ1-1; D may be TRBD1 (5 bases). In germline, CDR1 is ENHRY, CDR2 SYGVKD. The ends were cut back, 5 bases at V and 1 base at J, with 11 bases in the middle. This CDR3 has 14 amino acids. For the CDR3, the DNA is TGTGCCATCAGTTCCTTCGGGGGGAACACTGAAGCTTTCTTT. Residues: CAISSFGGNTEAFF.

The chain uses TRBV29-1 and TRBJ1-2, with 7 bases that match TRBD1. The CDR3 is 13 residues long. Trimming removed 4 bases from V and 0 bases from J; junction bases left unmatched: 2. The germline CDR1 and CDR2 sequences are SQVTM and ANQGSEA. CDR3 residues: CSVGTGSNYGYTF. The CDR3 DNA sequence: TGCAGCGTTGGGACAGGCTCTAACTATGGCTACACCTTC.

The chain recombines TRBV7-9 with TRBJ1-6, with TRBD1 matching over 7 bases. This CDR3 has 15 amino acids. Germline loops: CDR1 SEHNR, CDR2 FQNEAQ (reference sequence). The J segment lost 9 bases and the V segment lost 3 bases, leaving 8 bases of the junction unmatched. CDR3 bases: TGTGCCAGCAGCTTCGCCAGGGGGTATGGTTCACCCCTCCACTTT. The encoded protein is CASSFARGYGSPLHF. The full variable domain, its missing parts supplied by reference TRBV7-9 and TRBJ1-6, is DTGVSQNPRHKITKRGQNVTFRCDPISEHNRLYWYRQTLGQGPEFLTYFQNEAQLEKSRLLSDRFSAERPKGSFSTLEIQRTEQGDSAMYLCASSFARGYGSPLHFGNGTRLTVT.

The chain's CDR3 is CAIPKQGTGGYTF. The CDR3 DNA is TGTGCCATCCCGAAACAGGGGACGGGAGGCTACACCTTC. The chain employs TRBV28 and TRBJ1-2; 7 bases align to TRBD1. The germline gives CDR1 MDHEN, CDR2 SYDVKM. The CDR3 contains 13 residues. V lost 10 bases, J lost 8 bases, and 13 bases stayed unmatched.

The J gene is TRBJ1-1, the V gene TRBV7-9; D possibly corresponds to TRBD1 (6 bases). This CDR3 comprises 15 residues. CDR1 is SEHNR and CDR2 is FQNEAQ in the germline V gene (reference sequence). With 4 bases removed from V and 2 bases from J, the gap between germline ends came to 14 bases. CDR3 DNA: TGTGCCAGCAGCTCCGCGGGGGGGCGAAACACTGAAGCTTTCTTT. This codes for CASSSAGGRNTEAFF.

This clone was counted a few times. The chain links TRBV25-1 to TRBJ2-7; D ambiguous. V was clipped by 8 bases and J by 1 base, with 12 bases between them. The CDR3 has 13 amino acids. CDR1 is MGHDK, CDR2 SYGVNS, per germline. The DNA of the CDR3 is TGTGCCAGCTTATCCGACTCTTCCTACGAGCAGTACTTC. Translation gives CASLSDSSYEQYF.

This rearrangement joins TRBV18 to TRBJ1-2; TRBD1 might be the D (6 bases). This CDR3 region has 16 residues. The V gene's germline CDR1 is KGHSH and CDR2 LQKENI. V lost 3 bases, J lost 0 bases, and 14 bases lay in between. CDR3 in amino acids: CASSPETGRANYGYTF. CDR3 nucleotides: TGTGCCAGCTCACCGGAGACAGGCCGAGCTAACTATGGCTACACCTTC.

This chain joins TRBV10-3 and TRBJ1-5; no firm D call. CDR3 length: 13 residues. Germline V lookup: CDR1 ENHRY, CDR2 SYGVKD. The V end lost 0 bases, the J end lost 7 bases, and 7 bases lay between the germline ends. CDR3 protein: CAISESGGQPQHF. In nucleotides, the CDR3 is TGTGCCATCAGTGAGTCTGGTGGCCAGCCCCAGCATTTT.

This sequence joins TRBV2 and TRBJ2-3, with D possibly being TRBD2 (6 bases). The CDR3 is made up of 15 amino acids. V shed 0 bases and J shed 2 bases, with 9 bases lying between them. The germline CDR1 and CDR2 sequences are SNHLY and FYNNEI. CDR3 nucleotides: TGTGCCAGCAGTGAAGCGGGGGGAGTCACAGATACGCAGTATTTT. This translates into CASSEAGGVTDTQYF. Looking up the rest from reference TRBV2 and TRBJ2-3 gives the full variable domain: EPEVTQTPSHQVTQMGQEVILRCVPISNHLYFYWYRQILGQKVEFLVSFYNNEISEKSEIFDDQFSVERPDGSNFTLKIRSTKLEDSAMYFCASSEAGGVTDTQYFGPGTRLTVL.

The chain recombines TRBV30 with TRBJ1-6; a possible D gene is TRBD1 (5 bases). This CDR3 is 18 amino acids long. Germline CDR1 GTSNPN, CDR2 SVGIG (reference sequence). Deletions cut 2 bases from V and 7 bases from J, with 24 bases between. The CDR3 sequence is CAWSLGLSVPAQNSPLHF. The CDR3, as DNA: TGTGCCTGGAGTCTGGGACTGTCGGTCCCCGCGCAGAATTCACCCCTCCACTTT.

The chain is built from TRBV3-1 (or the pseudogene TRBV3-2) and TRBJ1-1; D ambiguous. CDR1 LGHDT and CDR2 YNNKEL come from the germline V gene (reference sequence). With 1 base removed from V and 7 bases from J, the gap between germline ends came to 13 bases. The CDR3 sequence is 14 residues long. The CDR3 nucleotides are TGTGCCAGCAGCCAAGTCCCAGCGGTACGTGAAGCTTTCTTT. It specifies CASSQVPAVREAFF.

This clone was seen only a few times. The rearrangement links TRBV19 to TRBJ2-3; 12 bases are shared with TRBD1. The length of the CDR3 is 14 residues. V was pared by 10 bases and J by 5 bases, with 7 bases of the junction left unmatched. The germline V gene encodes CDR1 LNHDA and CDR2 SQIVND (reference sequence). CDR3 protein: CATRDRGRVDTQYF. CDR3 DNA: TGTGCCACCCGGGACAGGGGGCGGGTAGATACGCAGTATTTT. The whole variable domain, filled in from reference TRBV19 and TRBJ2-3, reads DGGITQSPKYLFRKEGQNVTLSCEQNLNHDAMYWYRQDPGQGLRLIYYSQIVNDFQKGDIAEGYSVSREKKESFPLTVTSAQKNPTAFYLCATRDRGRVDTQYFGPGTRLTVL.

The J gene is TRBJ2-3, the V gene TRBV5-8; 7 nucleotides align to TRBD2. This CDR3 is 15 amino acids long. Trimming removed 4 bases from V and 2 bases from J; junction bases left unmatched: 7. Germline values: CDR1 SGHTS, CDR2 YDEGEE. CDR3 DNA sequence: TGTGCCAGCAGCCGCGACGGGGGGATCACAGATACGCAGTATTTT. It codes for CASSRDGGITDTQYF.

The V gene is TRBV11-3, the J gene TRBJ2-7; D may be TRBD2 (5 bases). Trimming cost V 5 bases and J 3 bases, with 11 bases left between them. CDR1 is SGHNT, CDR2 YENEEA, per germline. The CDR3 has 13 residues. Written as DNA, the CDR3 is TGTGCCAGCAGCCCGTCCCGGGGCTACGAGCAGTACTTC. This encodes CASSPSRGYEQYF.

This chain connects TRBV7-6 to TRBJ1-2; 8 nucleotides match TRBD1. The J segment lost 3 bases and the V segment lost 1 base, leaving 4 bases of the junction unmatched. This CDR3 spans 15 amino acids. Looked up from germline, CDR1 is SGHVS and CDR2 is FNYEAQ. The CDR3 DNA is TGTGCCAGCAGCTTAGGACAGGGGTCGGACTATGGCTACACCTTC. Amino acid sequence: CASSLGQGSDYGYTF. Combining the CDR3 with reference TRBV7-6 and TRBJ1-2 gives the whole variable domain GAGVSQSPRYKVTKRGQDVALRCDPISGHVSLYWYRQALGQGPEFLTYFNYEAQQDKSGLPNDRFSAERPEGSISTLTIQRTEQRDSAMYRCASSLGQGSDYGYTFGSGTRLTVV.

The rearrangement uses TRBV24-1 and TRBJ1-2; D call uncertain. The CDR3 has 14 amino acids. Germline V CDR1 and CDR2: KGHDR, SFDVKD. V lost 0 bases and J 4 bases, leaving 8 bases between the germline ends. The CDR3 region is CATSDLEGPYGYTF. CDR3 DNA: TGTGCCACCAGTGATTTGGAGGGCCCCTATGGCTACACCTTC.

The chain has TRBV25-1 and TRBJ1-4; D is perhaps TRBD1 (6 bases). The CDR3 is made up of 14 amino acids. The ends were cut back, 2 bases at V and 4 bases at J, with 8 bases in the middle. Germline V gene data show CDR1 as MGHDK and CDR2 as SYGVNS. This CDR3 reads CASSEGQLNEKLFF. The CDR3 DNA reads as TGTGCCAGCAGTGAAGGACAGCTTAATGAAAAACTGTTTTTT.

This chain uses TRBV19 with TRBJ1-6; no clear D gene. Trimming removed 10 bases from V and 5 bases from J, with 24 bases in between. The germline V gene has CDR1 LNHDA and CDR2 SQIVND (reference sequence). The length of the CDR3 is 17 residues. The CDR3 DNA reads as TGTGCCACCACAGTATCCCTACCTTCGGTGGATAATTCACCCCTCCACTTT. It is translated as CATTVSLPSVDNSPLHF.

The V call is TRBV6-2 or TRBV6-3, the J call TRBJ2-7; D possibly corresponds to TRBD1 (5 bases). With 0 bases removed from V and 6 bases from J, the gap between germline ends came to 9 bases. The CDR3 is 13 amino acids. Germline CDR1 MNHEY, CDR2 SVGEGT. Here the CDR3 reads CASSYSQVGEQYF. CDR3 in DNA: TGTGCCAGCAGTTACTCACAGGTTGGCGAGCAGTACTTC.

This chain connects TRBV27 to TRBJ1-4, with 8 bases matching TRBD1. CDR1 is MNHEY, CDR2 SMNVEV, per germline (reference sequence). J gave up 1 base and V 6 bases, and 4 bases lay outside the gene matches. This CDR3 contains 15 residues. CDR3 coding DNA: TGTGCCAGCAGAAGACAGGGGCGAACTAATGAAAAACTGTTTTTT. Its translation: CASRRQGRTNEKLFF.